This T cell receptor (beta chain) was sequenced during a study of CD8 T cells in ankylosing spondylitis. Overall study findings and caveats: Ankylosing spondylitis blood seemed to carry a telltale TCR beta motif made of under ten highly homologous variants.

One entry per CDR3 protein, called by TCRdb with MiXCR from the 5' RACE reads. In the table there are roughly 470,000 distinct CDR3 sequences, roughly 25% of which are singletons. There are 14 residues in the CDR3. CDR1 is ENHRY, CDR2 SYGVKD, per germline. V was pared by 6 bases and J by 2 bases, with 3 bases of the junction left unmatched. Only a few counts were recorded for this clonotype. The antigen remains undetermined. The sample comprised blood, either unsorted or a sorted T cell fraction (not recorded which). The sequence was collected from a male donor with ankylosing spondylitis. V gene TRBV10-3 combines with J gene TRBJ2-7; 11 nucleotides line up with TRBD1. The CDR3 protein is CAIRGQGGTYEQYF. The CDR3 DNA reads TGTGCCATCAGGGGACAGGGGGGAACCTACGAGCAGTACTTC.